The rows below give T cell receptor beta chains drawn from one sample of a study of cytomegalovirus exposure and HLA in healthy donors. Profiled with immunoSEQ multiplex PCR; TCRdb holds only in-frame clones, not every one. The sample includes about 180,000 clones, around 85% of them seen just once. Sequenced input: PBMCs. Receptors were obtained from a man between 18 and 29 years old in good health and CMV-seropositive. Both conserved end residues are part of each CDR3. The D gene is left open where the match is weak. Not all rows give a size; the values are once, few, many and, for expanded clones, a class.

16	.	TRBD1	TRBJ2-1	TRBV9	CASSVGGTGEYNEQFF
17	.	TRBD2	TRBJ2-3	TRBV5-1	CASTVEASGGAYDTQYF
14	.	.	TRBJ1-5	TRBV7-6	CASSLGGGNQPQHF
15	.	TRBD1	TRBJ1-1	TRBV5-1	CASSLDPGGLTEAFF
15	.	.	TRBJ2-1	TRBV6-1	CASSEAQGSYNEQFF
15	.	.	TRBJ1-4	TRBV30	CAWKPGQATNEKLFF
15	.	TRBD2	TRBJ2-5	TRBV5-4	CASSFEGGGRETQYF
14	.	TRBD1	TRBJ2-7	TRBV5-8	CASSIRGRGYEQYF
14	.	.	TRBJ2-7	TRBV19	CASSPTLPGSEQYF
14	.	TRBD2	TRBJ2-7	TRBV28	CASSVPGLAYEQYF
17	.	.	TRBJ2-6	TRBV28	CASRRTGIVAGANVLTF
15	.	TRBD1	TRBJ2-7	TRBV9	CASSVGDRGSYEQYF
15	.	.	TRBJ2-7	TRBV7-6	CASSSSSEFPYEQYF
13	.	.	TRBJ2-1	TRBV4-1	CASSPYRDNEQFF
12	few	TRBD1	TRBJ1-2	TRBV30	CAWGQGLYGYTF
13	.	.	TRBJ2-7	TRBV11-2	CASSLNRRGEQYF